The source of this T cell receptor beta chain is a study of cytomegalovirus exposure and HLA in healthy donors. Findings and limits, study-wide: Later genetic work tied a missense DCLRE1C variant to beta-chain V and J trimming. It was assumed in the presence/absence analyses that sequencing depth was roughly uniform across donors. CMV antigen specificity of three CMV-associated chains was confirmed in vitro. Other equally common chains were less clonally expanded than HLA-associated TCR beta chains, a later analysis showed.

The study ran its PCR with 60 Vbeta and 13 Jbeta primers. Here immunoSEQ multiplex PCR was the method, and the copy in TCRdb shows in-frame clones only, minus some. The sample holds over 150,000 clones, about three quarters seen once. The CDR3 is 14 residues long. The V end lost 7 bases, the J end lost 1 base, and 12 bases lay between the germline ends. Germline V gives CDR1 ENHRY, CDR2 SYGVKD. This clone was recorded once. Its target is unknown. The chain has TRBV10-3 and TRBJ2-3, with D possibly matching TRBD2 (6 bases). The sample was PBMCs. The source is a woman aged 40 to 49 in good health and CMV-seronegative. CDR3 nucleotides: TGTGCCATCAAGGAGGGCCCAGGCACAGATACGCAGTATTTT. It specifies CAIKEGPGTDTQYF.